Shown below are 13 T cell receptor beta chains from a single sample sequenced in a study of blood T cell repertoires in COVID-19. Clones were read by immunoSEQ multiplex PCR, and TCRdb kept only the in-frame ones, dropping some. Of about 370,000 clones listed, 91% are singletons. The sequencing sample was made of PBMCs or T cells enriched from blood (not recorded which). These receptors were taken from a woman between 40 and 55 years old who had been exposed to COVID-19.

The chain carries TRBV18 and TRBJ1-1; TRBD1 aligns across 9 bases. The V and J ends lost 6 bases and 2 bases, in that order; junction bases with no gene match: 4. CDR1 is KGHSH and CDR2 is LQKENI in the germline V gene. The CDR3 is made up of 14 amino acids. The CDR3 DNA is TGTGCCAGCTCCCGACAGGGGGTAAACACTGAAGCTTTCTTT. Translating gives CASSRQGVNTEAFF.

The gene calls are TRBV9 and TRBJ2-5; maybe TRBD2 (5 bases). The germline CDR1 and CDR2 sequences are SGDLS and YYNGEE. V was clipped by 3 bases and J by 5 bases, with 11 bases between them. The CDR3 has 13 amino acids. CDR3 loop: CASSGPGGETQYF. The CDR3 coding sequence is TGTGCCAGCAGCGGGCCGGGCGGGGAGACCCAGTACTTC.

The V call is TRBV11-2, the J call TRBJ2-1; 10 nucleotides align to TRBD2. Germline CDR1 and CDR2: SGHAT and FQNNGV. This CDR3 has 19 amino acids. With V trimmed by 5 bases and J by 0 bases, 13 bases remained unmatched. This CDR3 reads CASSRYRSGGSSSYNEQFF. CDR3 DNA: TGTGCCAGCAGCCGCTACCGTAGCGGGGGGTCCAGCTCCTACAATGAGCAGTTCTTC.

The gene calls are TRBV19 and TRBJ1-5; possibly TRBD1 for D (6 bases). The CDR3 is made up of 15 amino acids. Trimming took 0 bases from V and 6 from J, leaving 12 bases between them. In germline, CDR1 is LNHDA, CDR2 SQIVND (reference sequence). CDR3 nucleotide sequence: TGTGCCAGTAGTATAGATACAGGGAGAAGTCAGCCCCAGCATTTT. Its translation is CASSIDTGRSQPQHF.

The chain joins TRBV6-5 to TRBJ1-5; a weak D match, TRBD1 (5 bases). The CDR3 runs to 14 residues. Looked up from germline, CDR1 is MNHEY and CDR2 is SVGAGI. Trimming pared 10 bases from V and 2 bases from J, leaving 15 bases between. CDR3 in amino acids: CATIDSKGNQPQHF. CDR3 bases: TGTGCCACCATCGACAGCAAGGGCAATCAGCCCCAGCATTTT.

V gene TRBV11-3 combines with J gene TRBJ2-1, with D maybe TRBD2 (6 bases). This CDR3 is built from 18 residues. Germline-derived CDR1 and CDR2 are SGHNT and YENEEA. The V end lost 1 base, the J end lost 5 bases, and 21 bases lay between the germline ends. Here the CDR3 DNA reads TGTGCCAGCAGCTTAGGGTTAGCGGCAAAACGCAAGGACAATGAGCAGTTCTTC. Amino acid sequence: CASSLGLAAKRKDNEQFF. Full variable domain (missing parts from reference TRBV11-3 and TRBJ2-1): EAGVVQSPRYKIIEKKQPVAFWCNPISGHNTLYWYLQNLGQGPELLIRYENEEAVDDSQLPKDRFSAERLKGVDSTLKIQPAELGDSAVYLCASSLGLAAKRKDNEQFFGPGTRLTVL.

This rearrangement joins TRBV24-1 to TRBJ2-1; possibly TRBD2 for D (6 bases). Per the germline V gene, CDR1 is KGHDR and CDR2 is SFDVKD. Trimming stripped 9 bases from V and 4 bases from J, with 18 bases between. This CDR3 is built from 15 residues. Here the CDR3 reads CATASISGNYNEQFF. The CDR3 DNA follows: TGTGCCACCGCGTCAATTAGCGGCAATTACAATGAGCAGTTCTTC.

The chain combines TRBV29-1 with TRBJ1-1; D unresolved. Trimming took 7 bases from V and 7 from J, leaving 13 bases between them. CDR1 is SQVTM, CDR2 ANQGSEA, per germline. The CDR3 is 11 residues long. Here the CDR3 reads CSASSSREAFF. In nucleotides, the CDR3 is TGCAGCGCCTCATCTTCGCGTGAAGCTTTCTTT.

The table lists this clone with a count of one. The chain joins TRBV5-8 to TRBJ1-5; 9 bases align to TRBD1. From germline, CDR1 is SGHTS and CDR2 YDEGEE. With V trimmed by 0 bases and J by 4 bases, 5 bases remained unmatched. The CDR3 is 16 residues long. CDR3 nucleotides: TGTGCCAGCAGCTTGGCCGGGACAGGGAGAAATCAGCCCCAGCATTTT. Protein sequence: CASSLAGTGRNQPQHF.

This chain uses TRBV10-3 with TRBJ1-2; D might be TRBD1 (6 bases). CDR1 and CDR2 (germline): ENHRY, SYGVKD. The germline V and J ends were trimmed by 6 bases and 4 bases, with 12 bases remaining between them. The CDR3 runs to 13 residues. CDR3 amino acids: CAIRGGGIYGYTF. The DNA of the CDR3 is TGTGCCATCAGAGGGGGAGGGATCTATGGCTACACCTTC.

CDR3 residues: CASSSPESGRLLSGNEQFF. The CDR3 region has the DNA TGTGCCAGCAGCTCCCCCGAGAGCGGGAGGCTCCTCTCCGGGAATGAGCAGTTCTTC. This chain uses TRBV9 with TRBJ2-1, with TRBD2 matching 9 bases. Germline-derived CDR1 and CDR2 are SGDLS and YYNGEE. The CDR3 is 19 amino acids. With V trimmed by 4 bases and J by 7 bases, 21 bases remained unmatched.

This chain links TRBV19 with TRBJ1-3; tentative D call: TRBD1 (5 bases). Germline values: CDR1 LNHDA, CDR2 SQIVND (reference sequence). V lost 8 bases to trimming and J lost 6 bases, with 17 bases between them. This CDR3 has 14 residues. The CDR3 loop reads CASRLVGRENTIYF. The CDR3 coding sequence is TGTGCCAGTCGCCTAGTGGGCAGGGAAAACACCATATATTTT.

The count of this clone is one. The chain is built from TRBV5-4 and TRBJ2-7; 8 bases align to TRBD1. The CDR3 has 15 amino acids. Looked up from germline, CDR1 is SGHNT and CDR2 is YYREEE (reference sequence). Germline trimming cut 3 bases from V and 3 bases from J; bases unmatched to any gene: 8. The CDR3 loop is CASSSWTGTIYEQYF. In nucleotides, the CDR3 is TGTGCCAGCAGCTCCTGGACAGGGACCATCTACGAGCAGTACTTC.